The 6 T cell receptor beta chains listed next were all sequenced from one sample in a study of T cell responses to AZD1222 COVID-19 vaccine. Using immunoSEQ multiplex PCR, the repertoire was profiled, and TCRdb retains in-frame clones only, with some absent. The data hold roughly 120,000 clones, with 85% to 90% observed a single time. Sequences were derived from peripheral blood, sampled on day 0 of AZD1222 vaccination. The source of these receptors is an adult in good health.

V usage is TRBV7-9 and J usage is TRBJ2-5; TRBD2 might be the D (6 bases). Per the germline V gene, CDR1 is SEHNR and CDR2 is FQNEAQ (reference sequence). This CDR3 is 15 amino acids long. Trimming pared 2 bases from V and 5 bases from J, leaving 15 bases between. The CDR3, as DNA: TGTGCCAGCAGCTTAAGCGACCCGGGGAGGGAGACCCAGTACTTC. This codes for CASSLSDPGRETQYF. The complete variable domain, with remaining parts taken from reference TRBV7-9 and TRBJ2-5, reads DTGVSQNPRHKITKRGQNVTFRCDPISEHNRLYWYRQTLGQGPEFLTYFQNEAQLEKSRLLSDRFSAERPKGSFSTLEIQRTEQGDSAMYLCASSLSDPGRETQYFGPGTRLLVL.

V is TRBV30 and J is TRBJ1-1; D is uncertain. Germline-derived CDR1 and CDR2 are GTSNPN and SVGIG (reference sequence). V dropped 1 base and J dropped 2 bases, with 5 bases sitting between them. The CDR3 has 12 amino acids. For the CDR3, the DNA is TGTGCCTGGAGTGCTTTCAACACTGAAGCTTTCTTT. It yields the protein CAWSAFNTEAFF.

The V and J genes are TRBV2 and TRBJ1-4; 7 bases are shared with TRBD1. CDR1 is SNHLY, CDR2 FYNNEI, per germline. V lost 9 bases to trimming and J lost 8 bases; unmatched junction nucleotides: 9. The CDR3 covers 13 residues. CDR3 region: CASGAGGREKLFF. The CDR3 region has the DNA TGTGCCAGTGGGGCAGGGGGTAGGGAAAAACTGTTTTTT.

For this clone: Other DNA sequences in this sample translate to the same CDR3. V gene TRBV6-2 or TRBV6-3 combines with J gene TRBJ2-7; 13 bases fit TRBD2. The trim removed 4 bases at V and 4 bases at J, leaving 4 bases unmatched. Germline V gives CDR1 MNHEY, CDR2 SVGEGT. This CDR3 comprises 15 residues. CDR3 in DNA: TGTGCCAGCAGTTCCGGACTAGCGGGGGCATACGAGCAGTACTTC. It specifies CASSSGLAGAYEQYF.

V and J are TRBV11-2 and TRBJ2-3, with D possibly TRBD2 on 6 matching bases. V gave up 4 bases and J gave up 6 bases, with 23 bases separating them. Per the germline V gene, CDR1 is SGHAT and CDR2 is FQNNGV. The CDR3 runs 17 residues. CDR3 amino acids: CASSSLLGAPGADTQYF. The DNA for the CDR3 is TGTGCCAGCAGCTCCCTGCTGGGCGCTCCGGGAGCCGATACGCAGTATTTT.

As DNA, the CDR3 is TGTGCCAGCTCCCTACTGCGGGGCACGGGTGTCAATGAGCAGTTCTTC. Residues: CASSLLRGTGVNEQFF. The J gene is TRBJ2-1, the V gene TRBV11-2, with a tentative D call TRBD2 (6 bases). With 8 bases removed from V and 6 bases from J, the gap between germline ends came to 23 bases. Germline-derived CDR1 and CDR2 are SGHAT and FQNNGV. There are 16 residues in the CDR3.